This T cell receptor beta chain derives from a study of cytomegalovirus exposure and HLA in healthy donors. Looking at the study overall: Genotyping showed about 80% of some 400 donors falling in the Caucasian-associated ancestry cluster. Study results and caveats: Productive status was seen about 90% or about 30% of the time for most TCR beta V segments in an earlier analysis. The majority of CMV-associated TCR beta chains were reported as apparently HLA-restricted in a later analysis. Other equally common chains were less clonally expanded than HLA-associated TCR beta chains, a later analysis showed.

This PCR relied on a set of 60 Vbeta primers and 13 Jbeta primers. The repertoire was sequenced with immunoSEQ multiplex PCR; TCRdb's copy has only in-frame clones and lacks some. This sample carries around 140,000 clones, approximately 78% of them seen once, and the ten largest clones take more than 2.5%. Remarks on this clone: Its antigen is still unknown.

Trimming pared 0 bases from V and 0 bases from J, leaving 7 bases between. Germline V CDR1 and CDR2: SGHKS, YYEKEE (reference sequence). There are 14 residues in the CDR3. This TCR was sampled from a man aged 18 to 30 in good health and CMV-seropositive. Sequenced material: PBMCs. The chain combines TRBV5-5 with TRBJ2-7; D gene uncertain. The CDR3 region is CASSLAVSSYEQYF. The DNA for the CDR3 is TGTGCCAGCAGCTTGGCCGTGAGCTCCTACGAGCAGTACTTC.